This T cell receptor (beta chain) was sequenced for a study of T cells in Graves' hyperthyroidism and ophthalmopathy. Amplification yielded TCR beta CDR3 regions, with RNA transcripts as the source. HTBI primers were used for first-round RT-PCR of the TCR CDR3. From the multiplex PCR reads, TCRdb called clonotypes with MiXCR, one entry per CDR3 protein. In the table there are some 580,000 distinct CDR3 sequences, 16% of which are singletons. Diagnostic decisions used clinical symptoms, serum thyroxine and TRAb, thyroid ultrasound and orbital computed tomography. From more than 9.5 ml of fresh peripheral blood, PBMCs were isolated. This clonotype has at least ten counts. Germline CDR1 and CDR2: MNHEY and SVGAGI. V shed 0 bases and J shed 7 bases, with 12 bases lying between them. The CDR3 runs to 15 residues.

The rearrangement joins TRBV6-5 to TRBJ1-4; D not certain. The TCR sequence derives from a woman in her thirties or forties with Graves' ophthalmopathy. Specimen: blood. As DNA, the CDR3 is TGTGCCAGCAGTTACTCGTACTACTCGGGTGAAAAACTGTTTTTT. Translated: CASSYSYYSGEKLFF.